These 4 T cell receptor beta chains were all obtained from the same sample, sequenced in a study of Tregs in tolerant kidney transplant recipients. Only in-frame clones appear in the TCRdb table, and some are missing; sequencing was by immunoSEQ multiplex PCR. Counted here are about 240,000 clones, approximately 84% occurring once; the ten biggest clones make up approximately 0.69%. Sequencing was done on a sample of CD4+ T cells from blood. These receptors came from a human donor in good health.

The CDR3 here is CATRPSFSSTDTQYF. The CDR3 nucleotides read TGCGCAACAAGGCCGAGTTTTTCCAGCACAGATACGCAGTATTTT. The chain is built from TRBV4-1 and TRBJ2-3; D is unclear. CDR1 is MGHRA, CDR2 YSYEKL, per germline. CDR3 size: 15 residues.

This chain joins TRBV6-1 and TRBJ2-3; D possibly corresponds to TRBD1 (5 bases). This CDR3 has 14 residues. CDR1 is MNHNS and CDR2 is SASEGT in the germline V gene. V was clipped by 0 bases and J by 1 base, with 5 bases between them. The CDR3 loop reads CASSEAGGTDTQYF. DNA of the CDR3: TGTGCCAGCAGTGAAGCAGGGGGCACAGATACGCAGTATTTT.

The chain joins TRBV7-3 to TRBJ2-2, with D perhaps TRBD1 or TRBD2 (5 bases each). The CDR3 is 16 residues long. V dropped 1 base and J dropped 5 bases, with 14 bases sitting between them. CDR1 is SGHTA, CDR2 FQGTGA, per germline. The CDR3 loop is CASSLRGLLGTGELFF. The CDR3 DNA reads TGTGCCAGCAGCTTAAGGGGGTTATTAGGGACCGGGGAGCTGTTTTTT.

J is TRBJ2-5 and V is TRBV7-3, with D perhaps matching TRBD2 (5 bases). This CDR3 comprises 13 residues. V was shortened by 1 base and J by 8 bases, with 11 bases between the two germline ends. Germline-derived CDR1 and CDR2 are SGHTA and FQGTGA. CDR3 residues: CASSLNWAGTQYF. The CDR3 DNA follows: TGTGCCAGCAGCTTAAATTGGGCGGGCACCCAGTACTTC. The full variable domain, its missing parts supplied by reference TRBV7-3 and TRBJ2-5, is GAGVSQTPSNKVTEKGKYVELRCDPISGHTALYWYRQSLGQGPEFLIYFQGTGAADDSGLPNDRFFAVRPEGSVSTLKIQRTERGDSAVYLCASSLNWAGTQYFGPGTRLLVL.